Below are 11 T cell receptor beta chains sequenced from a single sample in a study of CD8+ T cells in alopecia areata. Treatment defined: oral pan-JAK inhibitor, 5-10 mg twice daily. Following extraction, RNA underwent reverse transcription to cDNA, which served as the sequencing template. Using immunoSEQ multiplex PCR, the repertoire was profiled, and TCRdb retains in-frame clones only, with some absent. The data hold 130,000 or so clones, with 85% to 90% observed a single time. The input for sequencing was CD8+ T cells sorted from blood, taken at week 4, from a patient treated with tofacitinib. The receptors shown here come from a human donor with alopecia areata.

The rearrangement links TRBV27 to TRBJ1-1, with no clear D. The CDR3 has 13 residues. Germline-derived CDR1 and CDR2 are MNHEY and SMNVEV (reference sequence). Trimming shortened V by 3 bases and J by 5 bases, and 10 bases separated the two germline ends. The CDR3 loop reads CASSFGPRTEAFF. In nucleotides, the CDR3 is TGTGCCAGCAGTTTCGGCCCCCGGACTGAAGCTTTCTTT.

This chain links TRBV7-9 with TRBJ1-3; D is unclear. Germline lookup yields CDR1 SEHNR and CDR2 FQNEAQ (reference sequence). Trimming removed 1 base from V and 2 bases from J, with 18 bases in between. CDR3 length: 18 amino acids. The chain's CDR3 is CASSLDPPQWQTGNTIYF. CDR3 DNA sequence: TGTGCCAGCAGCTTAGATCCCCCACAGTGGCAGACTGGAAACACCATATATTTT.

CDR3 loop: CASSLWGEAFF. The CDR3 nucleotides read TGTGCCAGCAGCTTATGGGGTGAAGCTTTCTTT. This chain links TRBV7-9 with TRBJ1-1; D call uncertain. The CDR3 runs to 11 residues. CDR1 and CDR2 (germline): SEHNR, FQNEAQ (reference sequence). V was pared by 2 bases and J by 7 bases, with 5 bases between. Drawing the rest from reference TRBV7-9 and TRBJ1-1, the complete variable domain is DTGVSQNPRHKITKRGQNVTFRCDPISEHNRLYWYRQTLGQGPEFLTYFQNEAQLEKSRLLSDRFSAERPKGSFSTLEIQRTEQGDSAMYLCASSLWGEAFFGQGTRLTVV.

The chain is built from TRBV5-1 and TRBJ2-5, with 7 bases lining up with TRBD1. V gave up 1 base and J gave up 2 bases; unmatched junction bases: 5. CDR3 length: 15 amino acids. Germline V gene lookup returns CDR1 SGHRS and CDR2 YFSETQ. The CDR3 DNA sequence: TGCGCCAGCAGCTTGAGTGGGACAGAACAAGAGACCCAGTACTTC. Amino acids: CASSLSGTEQETQYF. Combining the CDR3 with reference TRBV5-1 and TRBJ2-5 gives the whole variable domain KAGVTQTPRYLIKTRGQQVTLSCSPISGHRSVSWYQQTPGQGLQFLFEYFSETQRNKGNFPGRFSGRQFSNSRSEMNVSTLELGDSALYLCASSLSGTEQETQYFGPGTRLLVL.

The chain recombines TRBV2 with TRBJ2-7, with 7 bases aligning to TRBD1. Germline V lookup: CDR1 SNHLY, CDR2 FYNNEI. The CDR3 length is 11 residues. V dropped 5 bases and J dropped 9; count of bases not matched to a gene: 4. The CDR3 DNA is TGTGCCAGCAGTAGACAGGGTTGGCAGTACTTC. Translating gives CASSRQGWQYF.

This clone showed up just once. The chain carries TRBV7-9 and TRBJ2-7; a possible D gene is TRBD1 (5 bases). CDR1 is SEHNR, CDR2 FQNEAQ, per germline (reference sequence). Trimming took 0 bases from V and 1 from J, leaving 13 bases between them. The CDR3 has 16 amino acids. CDR3 sequence: CASSLAIDSQSYEQYF. Written as DNA, the CDR3 is TGTGCCAGCAGCTTAGCTATCGACAGTCAATCCTACGAGCAGTACTTC. Supplemented by reference TRBV7-9 and TRBJ2-7, the full variable domain reads DTGVSQNPRHKITKRGQNVTFRCDPISEHNRLYWYRQTLGQGPEFLTYFQNEAQLEKSRLLSDRFSAERPKGSFSTLEIQRTEQGDSAMYLCASSLAIDSQSYEQYFGPGTRLTVT.

This chain uses TRBV29-1 with TRBJ1-1; D call uncertain. In germline, CDR1 is SQVTM, CDR2 ANQGSEA. There are 11 residues in the CDR3. Trimming took 4 bases from V and 2 from J, leaving 5 bases between them. The CDR3 coding sequence is TGCAGCGTTGGACACAACACTGAAGCTTTCTTT. This sequence encodes CSVGHNTEAFF. The complete variable domain, with remaining parts taken from reference TRBV29-1 and TRBJ1-1, reads SAVISQKPSRDICQRGTSLTIQCQVDSQVTMMFWYRQQPGQSLTLIATANQGSEATYESGFVIDKFPISRPNLTFSTLTVSNMSPEDSSIYLCSVGHNTEAFFGQGTRLTVV.

This clone was counted only a few times. The chain carries TRBV6-4 and TRBJ2-1; 9 bases map to TRBD2. The length of the CDR3 is 15 residues. The ends lost 3 bases at V and 3 bases at J; junction bases unmatched: 3. Germline V gene data show CDR1 as MRHNA and CDR2 as SNTAGT. The CDR3 protein is CASSETSGNYNEQFF. The CDR3 nucleotides read TGTGCCAGCAGTGAGACTAGCGGCAACTACAATGAGCAGTTCTTC.

The chain couples TRBV29-1 to TRBJ1-2; D uncertain. Germline V gene data show CDR1 as SQVTM and CDR2 as ANQGSEA. V was pared by 3 bases and J by 3 bases, with 11 bases between. This CDR3 has 13 residues. CDR3 nucleotides: TGCAGCGTTGAGGGTTCCAATGACTATGGCTACACCTTC. It specifies CSVEGSNDYGYTF. Full variable domain (missing parts from reference TRBV29-1 and TRBJ1-2): SAVISQKPSRDICQRGTSLTIQCQVDSQVTMMFWYRQQPGQSLTLIATANQGSEATYESGFVIDKFPISRPNLTFSTLTVSNMSPEDSSIYLCSVEGSNDYGYTFGSGTRLTVV.

The rearrangement links TRBV5-4 to TRBJ1-6; weak D call: TRBD1 (5 bases). The germline V gene encodes CDR1 SGHNT and CDR2 YYREEE (reference sequence). The CDR3 has 15 amino acids. Trimming took off 4 bases at V and 6 bases at J, with 14 bases between the two ends. CDR3 loop: CASSPRDGANSPLHF. The CDR3 nucleotides are TGTGCCAGCAGCCCTCGGGACGGCGCTAATTCACCCCTCCACTTT.

V and J are TRBV27 and TRBJ2-7; TRBD2 aligns across 8 bases. Looked up from germline, CDR1 is MNHEY and CDR2 is SMNVEV (reference sequence). With 5 bases clipped from V and 2 bases from J, the junction kept 8 bases outside the gene matches. This CDR3 spans 15 amino acids. CDR3 sequence (DNA): TGTGCCAGCAGTCCCTGGGCGGGGGGTACCTACGAGCAGTACTTC. It codes for CASSPWAGGTYEQYF.